The 10 T cell receptor beta chains in this list originate from one sample, sequenced in a study of early T cells in non-severe SARS-CoV-2 infection. TCRdb reanalysed the 5' RACE reads using MiXCR and keeps one entry per CDR3 protein. The sample lists more than 25,000 distinct CDR3 sequences, 4.6% seen once, with around 5.9% in the top ten. This specimen was whole blood, taken at baseline. The receptor set was obtained from an adult who was a healthcare worker with PCR-confirmed SARS-CoV-2 infection or an uninfected control (not recorded which).

In this sample, this clonotype turned up many times. J is TRBJ2-1 and V is TRBV4-3, with 8 positions matching TRBD2. With 0 bases clipped from V and 7 bases from J, the junction kept 8 bases outside the gene matches. The CDR3 is 16 amino acids. Germline V gives CDR1 LGHNA, CDR2 YSLEER. Here the CDR3 DNA reads TGCGCCAGCAGCCAAGATTGGCGGGGGGTCTGGAATGAGCAGTTCTTC. Its translation: CASSQDWRGVWNEQFF.

In this sample, this clonotype turned up a few times. The chain employs TRBV7-9 and TRBJ1-5; D unresolved. The V end lost 7 bases, the J end lost 5 bases, and 15 bases lay between the germline ends. Germline values: CDR1 SEHNR, CDR2 FQNEAQ (reference sequence). The CDR3 runs 14 residues. CDR3 nucleotide sequence: TGTGCCAGCACCCCCCTCGCCGACGATCAGCCCCAGCATTTT. Translation gives CASTPLADDQPQHF.

Ten or more counts support this clonotype. V is TRBV18 and J is TRBJ2-3, with 9 nucleotides matching TRBD2. The germline V gene has CDR1 KGHSH and CDR2 LQKENI. This CDR3 is 17 amino acids long. After removal of 0 bases from V and 1 base from J, the junction contained 5 bases not matched to a gene. CDR3 nucleotide sequence: TGTGCCAGCTCACCACCAAGAGCGGGAGGCCGCACAGATACGCAGTATTTT. Amino acids: CASSPPRAGGRTDTQYF.

This chain connects TRBV24-1 to TRBJ2-3; 9 positions agree with TRBD2. This CDR3 is built from 16 residues. Trimming took 4 bases from V and 2 from J; bases not matched to a gene: 6. Germline-derived CDR1 and CDR2 are KGHDR and SFDVKD. The CDR3 spells CATSDISGGVTDTQYF. The DNA for the CDR3 is TGTGCCACCAGTGACATTAGCGGGGGAGTCACAGATACGCAGTATTTT.

This clonotype was counted many times. The rearrangement uses TRBV7-8 and TRBJ2-1, with 10 bases fitting TRBD2. J lost 7 bases, V lost 1 base, and 10 bases had no gene match. The CDR3 contains 17 residues. Germline V gene lookup returns CDR1 SGHVS and CDR2 FQNEAQ. The CDR3 nucleotides are TGTGCCAGCAGCTTAGTAGGGAGCGGGAGGGCCCGTAATGAGCAGTTCTTC. This encodes CASSLVGSGRARNEQFF.

This clonotype was seen at least ten times. The J gene is TRBJ1-3, the V gene TRBV20-1; no definite D call. CDR1 is DFQATT and CDR2 is SNEGSKA in the germline V gene (reference sequence). The CDR3 length is 13 residues. Trimming shortened V by 8 bases and J by 4 bases, and 15 bases separated the two germline ends. In nucleotides, the CDR3 is TGCAGTACCCTCGGGGTAGAAGGAAACACCATATATTTT. Protein product: CSTLGVEGNTIYF.

This clonotype has a count of ten or more. V usage is TRBV5-1 and J usage is TRBJ2-3; the match to TRBD2 covers 13 bases. The junction had 9 bases not matched to a gene; V was cut back by 4 bases and J by 4 bases. Germline V gives CDR1 SGHRS, CDR2 YFSETQ. The CDR3 runs to 17 residues. The CDR3 loop reads CASSPLGLAGVSDTQYF. The DNA of the CDR3 is TGCGCCAGCAGCCCCCTCGGACTAGCGGGGGTGTCAGATACGCAGTATTTT.

This clonotype has at least ten counts. The chain has TRBV7-6 and TRBJ2-1; D assignment may be TRBD1 or TRBD2 (6 bases each). The CDR3 spans 17 residues. Between the trimmed V and J ends, which lost 3 bases and 4 bases, there was a span of 19 bases. The V gene's germline CDR1 is SGHVS and CDR2 FNYEAQ. The CDR3 here is CASSFSAGTLRYNEQFF. CDR3 DNA sequence: TGTGCCAGCAGCTTCTCCGCGGGGACACTGCGATACAATGAGCAGTTCTTC.

The J gene is TRBJ2-1, the V gene TRBV4-3, with 10 positions matching TRBD1. The V and J ends lost 1 base and 8 bases, in that order; junction bases with no gene match: 2. This CDR3 has 14 residues. Germline V gene sequence: CDR1 LGHNA, CDR2 YSLEER. The chain's CDR3 is CASSQGTGGDEQFF. The CDR3 nucleotides read TGCGCCAGCAGCCAAGGGACAGGGGGGGATGAGCAGTTCTTC.

J is TRBJ2-1 and V is TRBV18; D tentatively reads TRBD1 or TRBD2 (5 bases each). Deletions cut 3 bases from V and 2 bases from J, with 8 bases between. Germline V lookup: CDR1 KGHSH, CDR2 LQKENI. This CDR3 comprises 14 residues. The CDR3 sequence is CASSPRGPYNEQFF. CDR3 coding DNA: TGTGCCAGCTCACCCCGGGGCCCCTACAATGAGCAGTTCTTC.